The text below deals with one T cell receptor (beta chain). Libraries were prepared by immunoSEQ multiplex PCR; TCRdb keeps only in-frame clonotypes and omits some of them. The table shows fewer than 300,000 clones, with roughly 80% occurring only once. This entry belongs to a study of blood T cell repertoires in COVID-19. This clonotype was sampled from a man aged 35-49 years who had been exposed to COVID-19. Sequenced sample: PBMCs or T cells enriched from blood (not recorded which).

The DNA for the CDR3 is TGTGCCAGCAGTCCCCAGGGTGGGGAGACCCAGTACTTC. Translated, it gives CASSPQGGETQYF. This sequence joins TRBV12-3 or TRBV12-4 and TRBJ2-5; D is possibly TRBD1 (5 bases). The CDR3 covers 13 residues. Trimming took 5 bases from V and 5 from J, leaving 12 bases between them.